These T cell receptor beta chains were read from a single sample in a study of beta chain features in type 1 diabetes. Some clones are missing from TCRdb's copy, which holds only in-frame ones; the method was immunoSEQ multiplex PCR. Of 250,000 or so clones listed, around 21% are singletons. What was sequenced was naive CD4+ T cells from blood. The receptors stem from a middle-aged woman with type 1 diabetes. Both conserved end residues are part of each CDR3.

CASSHGLAGGQETQYF	TRBV28	TRBJ2-5
CASSFLGSTEAFF	TRBV7-9	TRBJ1-1
CASRQDRFYNEQFF	TRBV2	TRBJ2-1
CASSQDSQREYNEQFF	TRBV4-1	TRBJ2-1
CASVGVPPYNEQFF	TRBV28	TRBJ2-1
CASSAPTGNSPLHF	TRBV6-5	TRBJ1-6
CASSVTRDTQYF	TRBV28	TRBJ2-3
CATSRGRLGNQPQHF	TRBV15	TRBJ1-5
CAWRTAADTQYF	TRBV30	TRBJ2-3
CASSMTAGSYTF	TRBV19	TRBJ1-2
CAWSSANYGYTF	TRBV30	TRBJ1-2
CASSSTGNTGELFF	TRBV5-4	TRBJ2-2
CASSWDLAGVGNEQFF	TRBV5-1	TRBJ2-1
CAGSGNQGTEAFF	TRBV7-9	TRBJ1-1
CASSLRGETQYF	TRBV7-2	TRBJ2-5
CASSPGQGFAGELFF	TRBV7-9	TRBJ2-2
CASSSFRDEQFF	TRBV28	TRBJ2-1
CASRGTSGRASYNEQFF	TRBV28	TRBJ2-1
CASSPGLAAHYEQYF	TRBV5-4	TRBJ2-7
CSVSIWSGGYTF	TRBV29-1	TRBJ1-2
CAWSATENSGNTIYF	TRBV30	TRBJ1-3
CSVGTAGYEQYF	TRBV29-1	TRBJ2-7
CASSPQGDDEKLFF	TRBV5-1	TRBJ1-4
CASPEGRLRGYTF	TRBV21-1	TRBJ1-2
CASSYPGTGNEQYF	TRBV6-5	TRBJ2-7
CASSPGQGAHGYTF	TRBV5-4	TRBJ1-2
CATSRGTGDYSEQFF	TRBV15	TRBJ2-1
CASRRSGSGGELFF	TRBV13	TRBJ2-2
CATSGGLAGPRYSGELFF	TRBV15	TRBJ2-2
CASRKSGTEGYEQYF	TRBV7-9	TRBJ2-7
CASRPDYYNEQFF	TRBV6-5	TRBJ2-1
CASSVRGGVGGEQYF	TRBV9	TRBJ2-7
CSVEEGDKSSAQYF	TRBV29-1	TRBJ2-5
CASNSLAGGQNEQFF	TRBV28	TRBJ2-1
CASRGGQGDYGYTF	TRBV7-9	TRBJ1-2
CASSWGQIYGYTF	TRBV2	TRBJ1-2
CAWSGSGDEQFF	TRBV30	TRBJ2-1
CATSRDQGSNYGYTF	TRBV15	TRBJ1-2
CASSLEGQYYGYTF	TRBV7-2	TRBJ1-2
CASKETETQYF	TRBV28	TRBJ2-5
CASSEWQGRYEQYF	TRBV2	TRBJ2-7
CSVVVGEGSPLHF	TRBV29-1	TRBJ1-6
CASKRPNYGYTF	TRBV2	TRBJ1-2
CSVAGGGARETQYF	TRBV29-1	TRBJ2-5
CASSVGPGGITEAFF	TRBV9	TRBJ1-1
CASSHHRESDTQYF	TRBV14	TRBJ2-3
CASPPPGLMNTEAFF	TRBV19	TRBJ1-1
CASSLALRETEAFF	TRBV7-9	TRBJ1-1
CASSLPGGRDTGELFF	TRBV5-1	TRBJ2-2
CSANLNTEAFF	TRBV29-1	TRBJ1-1
CATRLAGSRDTQYF	TRBV28	TRBJ2-3
CASSMKREAFEQFF	TRBV19	TRBJ2-1
CASSPGGVPEQYF	TRBV14	TRBJ2-7
CSVEMQANTEAFF	TRBV29-1	TRBJ1-1
CASSPLGGQTQYF	TRBV7-2	TRBJ2-5